These 13 T cell receptor beta chains were sequenced from one sample in a study of early T cells in non-severe SARS-CoV-2 infection. TCRdb re-analysed the 5' RACE reads in MiXCR, keeping a single row per CDR3 protein. The sample includes approximately 120,000 distinct CDR3 sequences, under 15% of them seen just once. Sequenced input: whole blood. The receptors derive from an adult who was a healthcare worker with PCR-confirmed SARS-CoV-2 infection or an uninfected control (not recorded which).

This clonotype has a handful of counts. The rearrangement joins TRBV10-3 to TRBJ1-1; D gene ambiguous. The germline V gene encodes CDR1 ENHRY and CDR2 SYGVKD. The CDR3 loop spans 13 amino acids. The V end was cut by 7 bases, the J end by 5 bases, with 14 bases between. CDR3 sequence (DNA): TGTGCCATCACCGCCGGGGAGGGTACTGAAGCTTTCTTT. Translating gives CAITAGEGTEAFF.

Worth noting for this clonotype: This may be a read error: a much more frequent sequence differs by one nucleotide. The gene calls are TRBV4-1 and TRBJ1-1, with D possibly being TRBD1 (5 bases). This CDR3 is built from 15 residues. CDR1 and CDR2 from the germline V gene are MGHRA and YSYEKL. The CDR3 DNA reads as TGCGCCAGCAGCCCCGCCCGGGGTATGGACACTGAAGTTTTCTTT. This encodes CASSPARGMDTEVFF.

The chain couples TRBV18 to TRBJ1-2, with 7 positions matching TRBD1. V shed 4 bases, J shed 3 bases, and the junction held 5 bases outside the gene matches. The CDR3 has 14 residues. Germline V CDR1 and CDR2: KGHSH, LQKENI. This CDR3 is CASSRLGQYYGYTF. Here the CDR3 DNA reads TGTGCCAGCTCACGCCTGGGACAGTACTATGGCTACACCTTC.

This clonotype was detected a few times. The chain is built from TRBV7-9 and TRBJ1-4; D call uncertain. Germline CDR1 and CDR2: SEHNR and FQNEAQ (reference sequence). The CDR3 runs to 11 residues. Deletions cut 1 base from V and 10 bases from J, with 4 bases between. CDR3 nucleotides: TGTGCCAGCAGCTTAGGCTCAAAACTGTTTTTT. It specifies CASSLGSKLFF.

This clonotype was detected a few times. This rearrangement joins TRBV24-1 to TRBJ2-1; D is unresolved. Per germline, CDR1 KGHDR and CDR2 SFDVKD. V lost 10 bases to trimming and J lost 8 bases, with 11 bases between them. The CDR3 contains 11 residues. The CDR3 nucleotides are TGTGCCACTTCCCTCGGGTATGAGCAGTTCTTC. Its translation: CATSLGYEQFF.

This clonotype has a count of ten or more. The chain links TRBV20-1 to TRBJ1-2; no clear D gene. CDR1 is DFQATT and CDR2 is SNEGSKA in the germline V gene (reference sequence). CDR3 length equals 12 residues. Trimming cost V 5 bases and J 3 bases, with 10 bases left between them. CDR3 DNA: TGCAGTGCTCGCTTCGTGGACTATGGCTACACCTTC. Translating gives CSARFVDYGYTF.

This sequence joins TRBV7-9 and TRBJ2-3; 8 nucleotides match TRBD1. The CDR3 contains 15 residues. The V gene end was trimmed by 5 bases and the J gene end by 6 bases; junction bases not matched to a gene: 10. Germline CDR1 and CDR2: SEHNR and FQNEAQ (reference sequence). CDR3 sequence: CASSHWDRPWDTQYF. The CDR3 DNA reads as TGTGCCAGCAGCCATTGGGACAGGCCTTGGGATACGCAGTATTTT.

V and J are TRBV18 and TRBJ1-1; D is perhaps TRBD1 (5 bases). Germline V gene data show CDR1 as KGHSH and CDR2 as LQKENI. Deletions cut 1 base from V and 8 bases from J, with 5 bases between. The CDR3 loop spans 11 amino acids. The CDR3 DNA reads as TGTGCCAGCTCACCACGGGACGAAGCTTTCTTT. It codes for CASSPRDEAFF. The variable domain in full, with the rest retrieved from reference TRBV18 and TRBJ1-1, is NAGVMQNPRHLVRRRGQEARLRCSPMKGHSHVYWYRQLPEEGLKFMVYLQKENIIDESGMPKERFSAEFPKEGPSILRIQQVVRGDSAAYFCASSPRDEAFFGQGTRLTVV.

The chain joins TRBV18 to TRBJ2-2; TRBD2 aligns across 8 bases. The germline CDR1 and CDR2 sequences are KGHSH and LQKENI. Trimming cost V 6 bases and J 7 bases; bases outside gene matches: 10. The CDR3 length is 15 residues. CDR3 sequence reads: CASSLRTSLDGELFF. The DNA of the CDR3 is TGTGCCAGCTCGCTGCGGACTAGCCTGGACGGGGAGCTGTTTTTT.

This clonotype was recorded a few times. V usage is TRBV7-6 and J usage is TRBJ2-1; D not certain. V lost 0 bases and J lost 10, with 4 bases in between. Germline V gene sequence: CDR1 SGHVS, CDR2 FNYEAQ. This CDR3 spans 11 amino acids. The CDR3 DNA sequence: TGTGCCAGCAGCTTAGCAGGGGAGCAGTTCTTC. Residues: CASSLAGEQFF.

In its sample, this clonotype was seen many times. The chain uses TRBV18 and TRBJ2-1; D possibly matches TRBD1 or TRBD2 (6 bases each). V dropped 3 bases and J dropped 10 bases, with 13 bases sitting between them. Germline CDR1 and CDR2: KGHSH and LQKENI. The CDR3 length is 13 residues. CDR3 loop: CASSPGGRREQFF. In nucleotides, the CDR3 is TGTGCCAGCTCACCGGGGGGCCGGCGGGAGCAGTTCTTC.

This clonotype was detected only a few times. This chain links TRBV7-9 with TRBJ2-5; perhaps D is TRBD1 or TRBD2 (6 bases each). The ends were cut back, 5 bases at V and 3 bases at J, with 22 bases in the middle. Germline CDR1 reads SEHNR; CDR2 reads FQNEAQ (reference sequence). The length of the CDR3 is 17 residues. The CDR3 reads CASSGGPKSPNEETQYF. The CDR3, as DNA: TGTGCCAGCAGCGGGGGGCCCAAATCCCCAAATGAAGAGACCCAGTACTTC.

This clonotype occurred many times. The rearrangement links TRBV27 to TRBJ2-3; TRBD1 might be the D (6 bases). Germline CDR1 reads MNHEY; CDR2 reads SMNVEV (reference sequence). Trimming removed 5 bases at V and 3 bases at J, with 15 bases between. The CDR3 consists of 15 residues. The CDR3 loop is CASSPRGSWTDTQYF. Written as DNA, the CDR3 is TGTGCCAGCAGTCCCAGGGGTAGTTGGACAGATACGCAGTATTTT.